This passage covers 15 T cell receptor beta chains from one sample sequenced in a study of shared clonotypes between healthy human individuals. Naivety among CD8 cells was defined by CD45RO negativity and positive CCR7 selection, thereby excluding terminally differentiated effector memory CD45RA+ cells. The data were produced by immunoSEQ multiplex PCR, yet TCRdb's version contains in-frame clones alone and is incomplete. Of almost 700,000 clones listed, roughly nine tenths are singletons. The specimen sequenced was naive CD8+ T cells sorted from blood. These receptors were taken from a man younger than 45 in good health.

The chain combines TRBV9 with TRBJ2-1; the match to TRBD1 covers 9 bases. The germline CDR1 and CDR2 sequences are SGDLS and YYNGEE. The trim removed 0 bases at V and 8 bases at J, leaving 6 bases unmatched. The CDR3 loop spans 15 amino acids. In nucleotides, the CDR3 is TGTGCCAGCAGCGTAGGCGGACAGGGGTTCGATGAGCAGTTCTTC. Protein product: CASSVGGQGFDEQFF.

This clone was picked up one time. V is TRBV5-1 and J is TRBJ2-1; D remains unclear. CDR1 is SGHRS, CDR2 YFSETQ, per germline. CDR3 size: 13 residues. V lost 0 bases and J lost 8, with 9 bases in between. The CDR3 sequence is CASSLAFVDEQFF. CDR3 sequence (DNA): TGCGCCAGCAGCTTGGCCTTCGTGGATGAGCAGTTCTTC.

In DNA, the CDR3 is TGCAGCGTTGCTTCCGAGACCTCCTACGAGCAGTACTTC. Encoded protein: CSVASETSYEQYF. V gene TRBV29-1 combines with J gene TRBJ2-7, with D unclear. The CDR3 is made up of 13 amino acids. The V end lost 4 bases, the J end lost 0 bases, and 10 bases lay between the germline ends. The germline gives CDR1 SQVTM, CDR2 ANQGSEA.

This chain links TRBV29-1 with TRBJ1-1; D gene unclear. V shed 3 bases and J shed 1 base, with 12 bases lying between them. The CDR3 totals 14 residues. Germline CDR1 SQVTM, CDR2 ANQGSEA. This chain's CDR3 is CSVDNSRRNTEAFF. The CDR3 DNA sequence: TGCAGCGTTGACAATTCCCGGAGGAACACTGAAGCTTTCTTT.

The V gene is TRBV6-1, the J gene TRBJ1-4, with a possible D match to TRBD1 (6 bases). Looked up from germline, CDR1 is MNHNS and CDR2 is SASEGT. The V gene lost 4 bases and the J gene lost 4 bases, with 13 bases spanning the gap. This CDR3 spans 15 amino acids. CDR3 sequence (DNA): TGTGCCAGCAGTGCCTCAGGGGCTTATAATGAAAAACTGTTTTTT. It specifies CASSASGAYNEKLFF.

Note on this clone: The junction shows a germline mismatch at one end, possibly a read error. The chain joins TRBV7-7 to TRBJ2-2; D gene unclear. The CDR3 spans 13 residues. CDR1 and CDR2 from the germline V gene are SSHAT and FNYEAQ (reference sequence). DNA for the CDR3: TGTGCTAGCAGCCAGAGAAACACCGGGGAGCTGTTTTTT. Translated: CASSQRNTGELFF.

The chain has TRBV27 and TRBJ2-1, with 14 positions matching TRBD2. The CDR3 loop spans 19 amino acids. Germline V CDR1 and CDR2: MNHEY, SMNVEV (reference sequence). Trimming at V came to 3 bases and at J to 7 bases, leaving 14 bases not matched to a gene. The DNA of the CDR3 is TGTGCCAGCAGTTTCTTGTCTCTTGGACTAGCGGGAGGCCTAAATGAGCAGTTCTTC. It specifies CASSFLSLGLAGGLNEQFF.

The CDR3 region has the DNA TGCGCCAGCAGTCAATCAGGCAATGAGCAGTTCTTC. Protein sequence: CASSQSGNEQFF. This chain connects TRBV23-1 to TRBJ2-1; D is unclear. TRBV23-1 is an ORF for which the function is uncertain. V lost 0 bases and J 6 bases, leaving 3 bases between the germline ends. CDR3 length equals 12 residues.

The gene calls are TRBV7-8 and TRBJ2-7; 8 bases agree with TRBD1. Germline V gene data show CDR1 as SGHVS and CDR2 as FQNEAQ. J was trimmed by 7 bases and V by 5 bases; bases with no gene match: 10. The CDR3 runs 14 residues. The chain's CDR3 is CASSPWTGSQEQYF. The CDR3 nucleotides are TGTGCCAGCAGCCCCTGGACAGGGTCTCAAGAGCAGTACTTC.

The chain combines TRBV7-6 with TRBJ2-5, with 10 bases fitting TRBD2. The CDR3 extends over 18 amino acids. The trim removed 1 base at V and 5 bases at J, leaving 13 bases unmatched. Germline V lookup: CDR1 SGHVS, CDR2 FNYEAQ. The CDR3 protein is CASSLGTSGGSLQETQYF. The CDR3 DNA follows: TGTGCCAGCAGCTTAGGGACTAGCGGAGGGAGCTTACAGGAGACCCAGTACTTC.

The V gene is TRBV12-2, the J gene TRBJ2-6; TRBD1 is the table's D call and was not checked against the DNA. TRBV12-2 is an annotated pseudogene. The CDR3 runs to 20 residues. The CDR3: CASRLEVSGTAISGANVLTF. Written as DNA, the CDR3 is TGTGCAAGTCGCTTAGAGGTTTCCGGGACAGCGATATCTGGGGCCAACGTCCTGACTTTC.

The chain carries TRBV15 and TRBJ1-5, with D hard to call. The CDR3 is 12 residues long. Germline V CDR1 and CDR2: LNHNV, YYDKDF (reference sequence). Trimming took off 1 base at V and 9 bases at J, with 7 bases between the two ends. The DNA for the CDR3 is TGTGCCACCAGCAGAGCGGGATGGCCCCAGCATTTT. Protein sequence: CATSRAGWPQHF.

This clone has a single count. The chain has TRBV29-1 and TRBJ1-1; 9 bases match TRBD1. V shed 4 bases and J 1 base; nucleotides not matched to a gene: 10. The germline V gene has CDR1 SQVTM and CDR2 ANQGSEA. The CDR3 extends over 16 amino acids. CDR3 in amino acids: CSVGGLGTGTNTEAFF. The CDR3, as DNA: TGCAGCGTTGGGGGATTAGGGACAGGGACGAACACTGAAGCTTTCTTT.

The CDR3 loop is CATSLAGVHNEQFF. Written as DNA, the CDR3 is TGTGCCACTTCTCTAGCGGGAGTCCACAATGAGCAGTTCTTC. The chain has TRBV19 and TRBJ2-1; 10 nucleotides align to TRBD2. The germline CDR1 and CDR2 sequences are LNHDA and SQIVND (reference sequence). CDR3 length: 14 amino acids. The J segment lost 5 bases and the V segment lost 10 bases, leaving 8 bases of the junction unmatched.

The chain combines TRBV6-6 with TRBJ2-5, with D possibly matching TRBD2 (6 bases). The CDR3 is made up of 16 amino acids. Germline lookup yields CDR1 MNHNY and CDR2 SVGAGI (reference sequence). The V end lost 0 bases, the J end lost 2 bases, and 13 bases lay between the germline ends. The CDR3 loop is CASSYSAVREQETQYF. The CDR3 region has the DNA TGTGCCAGCAGTTACTCGGCCGTTCGGGAGCAAGAGACCCAGTACTTC.